Listed here are 4 T cell receptor beta chains from one sample, sequenced in a study of blood T cells in healthy people across ages. A J-beta primer mix and a sample-barcoded 5' primer were used in a second PCR of about 7 to 12 cycles. Each CDR3 protein gets one entry after TCRdb re-called the 5' RACE reads with MiXCR. Among 650,000 to 800,000 distinct CDR3 sequences, 40% to 50% were seen once, and the ten largest hold nearly 20%. Sequenced material: blood. These receptors all come from a man in his sixties in good health.

The table lists this clonotype with a few counts. The chain carries TRBV5-1 and TRBJ1-1, with no clear D. CDR1 SGHRS and CDR2 YFSETQ come from the germline V gene. CDR3 length: 14 residues. V was trimmed by 3 bases and J by 1 base, leaving 10 bases between them. CDR3 sequence: CASSSQVQNTEAFF. The CDR3 DNA is TGCGCCAGCAGCTCGCAGGTACAGAACACTGAAGCTTTCTTT.

This sequence joins TRBV20-1 and TRBJ2-1, with D hard to call. In germline, CDR1 is DFQATT, CDR2 SNEGSKA (reference sequence). The ends were cut back, 1 base at V and 0 bases at J, with 4 bases in the middle. CDR3 length equals 13 residues. In DNA, the CDR3 is TGCAGTGCTAGAGCCTTCTCCTACAATGAGCAGTTCTTC. It codes for CSARAFSYNEQFF.

This sequence joins TRBV6-5 and TRBJ2-4, with TRBD2 matching over 9 bases. The assigned J gene may be wrong: the sequence end matches TRBJ2-5 better. This CDR3 comprises 16 residues. In germline, CDR1 is MNHEY, CDR2 SVGAGI. The CDR3 here is CASSYRSGRGVETQYF. CDR3 in DNA: TGTGCCAGCAGCTACCGTAGCGGGAGAGGTGTGGAGACCCAGTACTTC.

A remark on this clonotype: This sequence may be a read error, since a much larger clone differs from it by one base. In DNA form, the CDR3 reads TGTGCCAGCAGCTCTAGCCCGGACTCCTACAATGAGCAGTACTTC. This encodes CASSSSPDSYNEQYF. The chain combines TRBV9 with TRBJ2-1, with D possibly being TRBD2 (5 bases). The J call could be wrong; TRBJ2-7 is a better fit for the DNA end. The CDR3 runs to 15 residues. Germline V CDR1 and CDR2: SGDLS, YYNGEE.